This passage covers 24 T cell receptor beta chains from one sample sequenced in a study of T cells in severe cutaneous drug reactions. The patients sequenced had a carbamazepine-induced Stevens-Johnson syndrome or toxic epidermal necrolysis reaction. Libraries were made by iRepertoire multiplex PCR with TCR subtype-specific primers for bulk and single-cell sequencing. Reprocessing the multiplex PCR reads, TCRdb reports a single entry for every CDR3 protein and omits DNA. In total, the table holds 10,000 or so distinct CDR3 sequences. Input material: cells from a skin blister. These receptors were collected from a human donor with Stevens-Johnson syndrome, a severe cutaneous drug reaction.

The rearrangement links TRBV29-1 to TRBJ2-7; TCRdb calls TRBD2, which cannot be checked without DNA. The CDR3 length is 13 residues. Germline CDR1 SQVTM, CDR2 ANQGSEA. The CDR3 spells CSVSSGSGYEQYF.

V gene TRBV20-1 combines with J gene TRBJ2-3; TCRdb's D call of TRBD2 is untestable without DNA. The CDR3 has 15 residues. Germline V gene sequence: CDR1 DFQATT, CDR2 SNEGSKA (reference sequence). The CDR3 sequence: CSAPTSGTATDTQYF.

CDR3 residues: CSATLSGQAYEQYF. The chain joins TRBV20-1 to TRBJ2-7; lacking DNA, the TRBD1 call made by TCRdb goes unchecked. CDR1 and CDR2 (germline): DFQATT, SNEGSKA (reference sequence). CDR3 length: 14 residues.

The genes are TRBV20-1 and TRBJ2-7; the TCRdb D gene call, TRBD2, has no DNA to confirm it. Germline V lookup: CDR1 DFQATT, CDR2 SNEGSKA (reference sequence). CDR3 size: 14 residues. CDR3 region: CSASSSGLTYEQYF.

The chain's CDR3 is CSVAGLAWVLAGGFRETQYF. The chain has TRBV29-1 and TRBJ2-5; TCRdb's D call, TRBD2, is unchecked because there is no DNA. The CDR3 extends over 20 amino acids. The germline CDR1 and CDR2 sequences are SQVTM and ANQGSEA.

This clonotype is deemed medium-sized by its frequency. The chain couples TRBV20-1 to TRBJ2-1; TCRdb reports TRBD1, a call that lacks DNA to check it against. The germline V gene encodes CDR1 DFQATT and CDR2 SNEGSKA (reference sequence). The CDR3 extends over 16 amino acids. The CDR3 is CSARGAPPLRYNEQFF.

The rearrangement uses TRBV29-1 and TRBJ1-2; lacking DNA, the TRBD1 call made by TCRdb goes unchecked. The CDR3 totals 13 residues. CDR1 is SQVTM, CDR2 ANQGSEA, per germline. CDR3 in amino acids: CSVEVAGSNGYTF.

The V gene is TRBV6-1, the J gene TRBJ2-1; TCRdb's assignment of TRBD1 cannot be checked, as there is no DNA. Germline lookup yields CDR1 MNHNS and CDR2 SASEGT. The CDR3 is 17 amino acids. CDR3 region: CASSAWTGSSSYNEQFF.

Measured by frequency, this clonotype is medium-sized. The chain uses TRBV20-1 and TRBJ1-5. The CDR3 contains 12 residues. Germline V gene lookup returns CDR1 DFQATT and CDR2 SNEGSKA (reference sequence). The CDR3 loop reads CSVAVENQPQHF.

The gene calls are TRBV29-1 and TRBJ2-1; TCRdb's D call, TRBD1, is unchecked because there is no DNA. Looked up from germline, CDR1 is SQVTM and CDR2 is ANQGSEA. The CDR3 extends over 12 amino acids. The CDR3 reads CSVEDGGTGQFF.

V gene TRBV20-1 combines with J gene TRBJ2-5; TCRdb names TRBD2, which stays unverified in the absence of DNA. The CDR3 extends over 18 amino acids. Germline V CDR1 and CDR2: DFQATT, SNEGSKA (reference sequence). The CDR3 protein is CSARNPGLAGAQLGTQYF.

This clonotype ranks as medium-sized (0.01 to 0.1%) in terms of frequency. The rearrangement links TRBV20-1 to TRBJ1-6; TCRdb reports TRBD1, a call that lacks DNA to check it against. Germline V gives CDR1 DFQATT, CDR2 SNEGSKA (reference sequence). This CDR3 spans 14 amino acids. CDR3 in amino acids: CSAIDRAPNSPLHF.

This chain links TRBV20-1 with TRBJ1-1; TCRdb outputs TRBD1, but without DNA this stays unchecked. The CDR3 runs 13 residues. The germline V gene has CDR1 DFQATT and CDR2 SNEGSKA (reference sequence). CDR3 amino acids: CSASPRRGQEAFF.

The V and J genes are TRBV20-1 and TRBJ2-5. The CDR3 is 13 amino acids. Per the germline V gene, CDR1 is DFQATT and CDR2 is SNEGSKA (reference sequence). This chain's CDR3 is CSAREVGKETQYF.

The V gene is TRBV20-1, the J gene TRBJ2-7; with no DNA, the TCRdb D assignment of TRBD1 cannot be verified. The CDR3 runs to 14 residues. Germline V CDR1 and CDR2: DFQATT, SNEGSKA (reference sequence). The CDR3 region is CSAGDREILGEQYF.

The chain recombines TRBV20-1 with TRBJ1-5; with no DNA, the TCRdb D assignment of TRBD1 cannot be verified. This CDR3 is 14 amino acids long. Germline V gene data show CDR1 as DFQATT and CDR2 as SNEGSKA (reference sequence). The CDR3 region is CSARVGQSNQPQHF.

The chain is built from TRBV20-1 and TRBJ2-1; there is no DNA to check the TCRdb D call of TRBD2. The CDR3 has 14 residues. From germline, CDR1 is DFQATT and CDR2 SNEGSKA (reference sequence). The CDR3 spells CSAELAEPGDEQFF.

This clonotype ranks as medium-sized in terms of frequency. V gene TRBV20-1 combines with J gene TRBJ1-1; TCRdb reports TRBD1, a call that lacks DNA to check it against. The CDR3 consists of 14 residues. From germline, CDR1 is DFQATT and CDR2 SNEGSKA (reference sequence). The CDR3 loop is CSARGAGTGTEAFF.

This chain uses TRBV20-1 with TRBJ1-2. Per the germline V gene, CDR1 is DFQATT and CDR2 is SNEGSKA (reference sequence). This CDR3 is 15 amino acids long. The CDR3 here is CSARDIAGESYGYTF.

The gene calls are TRBV20-1 and TRBJ2-1. The germline V gene encodes CDR1 DFQATT and CDR2 SNEGSKA (reference sequence). The CDR3 totals 15 residues. CDR3 amino acids: CSARPRLGSYNEQFF.

The chain couples TRBV29-1 to TRBJ2-3; TCRdb selects TRBD1, and the lack of DNA leaves this call unchecked. The germline gives CDR1 SQVTM, CDR2 ANQGSEA. The CDR3 has 14 residues. Here the CDR3 reads CSLLAGGSRDTQYF.

The chain couples TRBV20-1 to TRBJ2-7. The CDR3 has 16 amino acids. Looked up from germline, CDR1 is DFQATT and CDR2 is SNEGSKA (reference sequence). The chain's CDR3 is CSARDLRREASYEQYF.

This chain uses TRBV29-1 with TRBJ2-1; TCRdb indicates TRBD1, and absent DNA this call remains unverified. The CDR3 is 12 residues long. Germline CDR1 is SQVTM and CDR2 is ANQGSEA. CDR3 amino acids: CSALQGFGEQFF.

V is TRBV29-1 and J is TRBJ2-5; the TCRdb call, TRBD1, lacks DNA for checking. This CDR3 is built from 13 residues. The V gene's germline CDR1 is SQVTM and CDR2 ANQGSEA. The CDR3 loop reads CSAGRTFQETQYF.